The present T cell receptor (beta chain) was sequenced within a study of cytomegalovirus exposure and HLA in healthy donors (dated by TCRdb to 2015 to 2018). For the wider study: An earlier analysis of fewer than 750 of the donors reported approximately 300 Gb of sequence data and around 100 million unique TCR beta sequences obtained from about 170 million T cells. An early release covering 550 to 650 HLA-typed donors comprised about 300 gigabases of sequencing data and tens of millions of unique TCR sequences. Among the roughly 390 genotyped donors, approximately 82% belonged to the genetic ancestry cluster associated with self-reported Caucasian donors. The aim of the study was to test whether cataloging public T cell receptors could identify signatures of past pathogen exposure. The study profiled the T cell repertoires of more than 500 subjects by immunosequencing and related them to cytomegalovirus serostatus. A separate validation cohort of over 95 different subjects was used in addition to the roughly 700-subject first cohort. To predict cytomegalovirus infection status, the study combined high-throughput TCR immunosequencing, statistical association of individual TCRs with disease status, and machine learning. In a later analysis, previously published TCR beta repertoires from several hundred donors were re-analyzed and high-resolution HLA genotyping was added so that TCR occurrence patterns could be studied. Rather than drawing on any new phenotypic data, the later analysis identified candidate immune exposures from TCR beta sequences and the way those sequences occurred across donors. An earlier analysis of 500 to 750 of the donors applied high-throughput TCR beta sequencing to assess whether each TCR beta V gene segment acted as functional or pseudogenic. Donor age, sex, ethnicity and CMV serostatus were compiled alongside the repertoire data. A later genetic analysis used genome-wide SNP genotypes for about three fifths of the 666 donors, treating that subset as a discovery cohort. Every repertoire in the discovery cohort had been generated on one and the same sequencing platform. HLA typing included class I and class II loci at four-digit resolution. Typing coverage differed by locus: A, B, C, DRB1 and DQB1 were typed in roughly 620-640 donors, DQA1 in 500 to 550, DPA1 in around 580, and DPB1 in just under 490. Roughly 5 DR-DQ haplotypes were handled as single units for association and clustering because linkage in the cohort was strong. On average, around 240,000 unique TCR beta nucleotide sequences were sequenced per donor among 300 to 500 genotyped donors of the cohort, with roughly 20% of those sequences being non-productive. What the work shows at the level of the full study, not this receptor alone: Compared with equally common non-associated chains, HLA-associated TCR beta chains in a later analysis were more clonally expanded and had lower generation probabilities. When HLA alleles, especially DR and DQ, strongly co-occurred, TCR associations were difficult to assign to individual alleles. The authors suggested that the approach could potentially be generalized to other disease states and immunological phenotypes. A further reported finding was that TCR beta sequences accurately predicted the HLA-A and HLA-B alleles for most subjects in the first cohort. In a later genetic analysis, fewer N-insertions in productive TCRs were reported among donors in an Asian-associated ancestry cluster than the roughly 700-donor mean. While some public TCRs were present in many individuals, most TCR sequences turned up only very rarely across donors. A few of the identified cytomegalovirus-associated TCR beta chains were confirmed in vitro to be specific for cytomegalovirus antigens. Specific HLA alleles were associated with more than 15,000 TCR beta sequences at a false discovery rate of 0.05 in a later analysis. Sequencing depth was assumed to be roughly uniform across donors in the presence/absence analyses, though that assumption may not hold. A total of around 150 TCR beta chains were listed by the study as associated with cytomegalovirus. In a later analysis, several top co-occurrence clusters were reported to appear linked to parvovirus B19, influenza, CMV and Epstein-Barr virus. Most CMV-associated TCR beta chains appeared to be HLA-restricted in a later analysis, and the HLA associations seemed to be driven largely by CMV exposure. HLA typing was unavailable for some donors at each locus, so association tests used only the typed subset. V-gene and J-gene trimming of TCR beta chains was associated with a missense DCLRE1C variant in a later genetic analysis, and the association was replicated in an independent cohort. Correlated functional status among segregating V segments might reflect linkage disequilibrium, but an unknown experimental factor could not be ruled out. An earlier analysis of several hundred of the donors showed that most TCR beta V segments appeared in productive rearrangements either about 87% or about 30% of the time, which broadly matched IMGT annotations. Only TCR beta chains were sequenced in this cohort, and the absence of alpha or paired-chain data limited detectable features. A cluster of highly shared sequence variants was judged likely to be a technical artifact of the sequencing pipeline. Because counts were too low, some 17 rarely observed V segments, including chromosome 9 orphons, were excluded from the earlier analysis of 587 of the donors. CMV serostatus was the only immune exposure information available for the cohort. Some IMGT-functional V segments, including TRBV6-2 and TRBV6-3, could not be distinguished by the 87-base-pair reads and were therefore excluded. The classifier was reported to diagnose cytomegalovirus status with high specificity and sensitivity in both the original and validation cohorts. In a later analysis, TCR association rates were found to vary across HLA loci, with the most associated TCRs seen for DRB1 alleles and the fewest for HLA-C alleles.

The cohort was made up of approximately 700 healthy bone marrow donors. At the time of sampling, all cohort members were nominally healthy, though unrecorded immune exposures were likely present. The donor was CMV seropositive and was included in the group of 250 to 300 seropositive cohort members. Every donor gave a peripheral blood sample, and the peripheral blood mononuclear cells from that sample were used for TCR beta sequencing. The Qiagen DNeasy Blood Extraction Kit was used to extract genomic DNA from the blood cell samples. Remarks on this clone: Its antigen is not yet known. One base away there is no much larger clone; base qualities are not given.

CDR1 and CDR2 were assigned from the germline V gene as SGHTA and FQGTGA. The cysteine opens and the phenylalanine closes a CDR3 of 13 amino acids. Only the CDR3 DNA is retained, 39 bases long and in frame from the first base. V trim: 4 bases; J trim: 5 bases; unmatched bases: 4. Libraries were prepared through the immunoSEQ multiplex PCR assay. For the multiplex PCR, a mixture combining 60 forward primers for TCR Vbeta segments and 13 reverse primers for TCR Jbeta segments was used. A multiplex PCR assay on genomic DNA amplified the CDR3 region of rearranged TCR beta genes. The Illumina HiSeq System was used to sequence the amplified TCR beta libraries as 87-base-pair reads. In the authors' own workflow: Across the roughly 670 repertoires, a later analysis counted roughly 84 million unique TCR beta chains, around 11 million of which were shared by at least two donors. Raw reads were error-corrected and collapsed into unique sequences by a nearest-neighbor algorithm in which closely related sequences were merged to remove PCR and sequencing errors. CDR3 sequences were aligned to IMGT reference sequences to assign V, D and J gene segments. For a sequence to be retained, at least a six-nucleotide match to both a V gene segment and a J gene segment was required. A rearrangement counted as productive if the CDR3 had no stop codons and remained in frame with V and J, and every other rearrangement counted as non-productive. Following IMGT convention, CDR3 was defined as the stretch from the second conserved V-encoded cysteine up to the conserved J-encoded phenylalanine. The earlier analysis of 500 to 650 of the donors excluded any sequence lacking an unambiguous match to a single V gene segment. An earlier analysis of some 500 of the donors classified V segments as functional when productive rearrangements were above 56.7% and as segregating when the standard deviation between donors was above 5%. A statistical classification framework was built for diagnosing cytomegalovirus status from the catalog of TCR beta chain sequences. In a later analysis, V and J genes were assigned by comparing TCR nucleotide sequences against IMGT/GENE-DB human TR gene sequences. Using the TCRdist pipeline, a later analysis assigned CDR3 sequences along with most-parsimonious VDJ recombination scenarios. In a later analysis, each TCR beta chain was defined by its CDR3 amino acid sequence together with its V-gene family, and reads lacking a unique V-gene family were excluded. To address suspected cross-contamination and a sequencing artifact, a later analysis removed some 620 highly shared, low-generation-probability nucleotide sequences. In a later analysis, a clonal expansion index for each public chain was calculated from normalized within-repertoire ranks of inferred template counts. Generation probabilities in a later analysis came from a VDJ recombination model fitted to out-of-frame rearrangements, and those results were checked against IGoR. In a later analysis, TCR-TCR, TCR-HLA and TCR-CMV co-occurrence was scored with hypergeometric tests, and a repertoire-size bias correction was applied to TCR pairs. False discovery rates were estimated in a later analysis by permuting HLA or CMV assignments 20 times. In a later analysis, co-occurring TCRs were grouped using DBSCAN, and TCRdist sequence similarity was added for clustering within HLA-allele-positive subsets. Co-occurrence clustering excluded repertoires with fewer than 30,000 or more than 120,000 public chains, plus five with anomalous nucleotide sharing. What TCRdb holds here is the immuneACCESS table cut down to in-frame rearrangements. Part of the clones is not present; checked against another copy, under half of the missing clones reflect an unresolved V gene, and the others are unexplained. V and J calls plus clone size are reproduced from that table; the DNA served to infer D and trimming. This sample holds 150,000 to 200,000 clones; 55% to 70% were observed only once. 2.5% to 3.5% of the sample belongs to the ten largest clones.

Material: PBMCs. The rearrangement joined TRBV7-3 to TRBJ2-5; TRBD2 lines up with 7 middle nucleotides. The TCR comes from a woman between 40 and 50 years old in good health and CMV-seropositive. The bases read TGTGCCAGCAGCTCGACTAGCTTGGAGACCCAGTACTTC. Its product reads: CASSSTSLETQYF.